Listed below are T cell receptor beta chains from one sample, sequenced in a study of cytomegalovirus exposure and HLA in healthy donors. The data were produced by immunoSEQ multiplex PCR, yet TCRdb's version contains in-frame clones alone and is incomplete. The sample has around 150,000 clones, 80% seen once. Material: PBMCs. The receptors come from a man between 40 and 49 years old in good health and CMV-seropositive. Each CDR3 is given with its conserved first and last residue. Fields, in order: V gene, J gene, D gene, clone size, CDR3 DNA, CDR3 protein. D genes are given only for firm matches. Clone size is stated in some rows and not others, as once, few, many or a class when expanded.

V: TRBV9; J: TRBJ2-1; D: TRBD1; size: .; DNA: TGTGCCAGCAAGGGGGCCAGCAATGAGCAGTTCTTC; CDR3: CASKGASNEQFF
V: TRBV6-5; J: TRBJ2-3; D: TRBD1; size: .; DNA: TGTGCCAGCAGTTACTCGAACAGGGGGACAGATACGCAGTATTTT; CDR3: CASSYSNRGTDTQYF
V: TRBV4-1; J: TRBJ2-2; D: TRBD2; size: once; DNA: TGCGCCAGCAGCCAAGGACCGACTAGCGGGAACACCGGGGAGCTGTTTTTT; CDR3: CASSQGPTSGNTGELFF
V: TRBV7-2; J: TRBJ1-3; D: .; size: once; DNA: TGTGCCAGCAGCCCGGGGGGAAACACCATATATTTT; CDR3: CASSPGGNTIYF
V: TRBV6-5; J: TRBJ1-1; D: .; size: .; DNA: TGTGCCAGCAGTTACTCTCCTGCAGGGGCGAGGGCTTTCTTT; CDR3: CASSYSPAGARAFF
V: TRBV6-5; J: TRBJ2-7; D: TRBD1; size: .; DNA: TGTGCCAGCAGTTCCGACAGGGGGGTCTACGAGCAGTACTTC; CDR3: CASSSDRGVYEQYF
V: TRBV27; J: TRBJ1-2; D: .; size: .; DNA: TGTGCCAGCAGTTGGGGAGGAGCAAAAAACTATGGCTACACCTTC; CDR3: CASSWGGAKNYGYTF
V: TRBV10-1; J: TRBJ2-1; D: .; size: .; DNA: TGCGCCAGCAGTGAAGGAGGGCCGAAGGCCAATGAGCAGTTCTTC; CDR3: CASSEGGPKANEQFF
V: TRBV6-1; J: TRBJ1-4; D: .; size: .; DNA: TGTGCCAGCAGTGAAGCGCGTTGGGCAGGAAGGGAAAAACTGTTTTTT; CDR3: CASSEARWAGREKLFF
V: TRBV27; J: TRBJ2-2; D: TRBD2; size: .; DNA: TGTGCCAGCAGTTTGTGGACTAGCGGGAGCCCCGGGGAGCTGTTTTTT; CDR3: CASSLWTSGSPGELFF
V: TRBV30; J: TRBJ2-1; D: .; size: .; DNA: TGTGCCTGGAGTGTACTAATGGTAGTTCCCAATGAGCAGTTCTTC; CDR3: CAWSVLMVVPNEQFF
V: TRBV18; J: TRBJ1-2; D: TRBD1; size: .; DNA: TGTGCCAGCTCAGTGCAGGGGGATGGCTACACCTTC; CDR3: CASSVQGDGYTF
V: TRBV7-9; J: TRBJ1-2; D: .; size: once; DNA: TGTGCCATCAGCGAGGGGGGGGGAGGGGACACTAACTATGGCTACACCTTC; CDR3: CAISEGGGGDTNYGYTF
V: TRBV19; J: TRBJ1-5; D: .; size: .; DNA: TGTGCCAGTAGTATAGACCCCGCAGTTTGGGGGGATAATCAGCCCCAGCATTTT; CDR3: CASSIDPAVWGDNQPQHF
V: TRBV28; J: TRBJ1-2; D: .; size: .; DNA: TGTGCCAGCAGGATTACCGGGACAACCGCCGCCCATGGCTACACCTTC; CDR3: CASRITGTTAAHGYTF
V: TRBV11-2; J: TRBJ1-4; D: .; size: .; DNA: TGTGCCAGCAGCTTAGGAGCGCAGGGTCGGGAAAAACTGTTTTTT; CDR3: CASSLGAQGREKLFF
V: TRBV5-6; J: TRBJ2-3; D: .; size: .; DNA: TGTGCCAGCAGCCTTGGCCGTTCCTCAGATACGCAGTATTTT; CDR3: CASSLGRSSDTQYF
V: TRBV6-5; J: TRBJ2-7; D: .; size: few; DNA: TGTGCCAGCAGCCCCGGTCCGATCCCCACCTACGAGCAGTACTTC; CDR3: CASSPGPIPTYEQYF
V: TRBV7-9; J: TRBJ2-1; D: TRBD2; size: .; DNA: TGTGCCAGCAGCCACTTTCTCGGGGGGGCCCTTTGGCCGGATGAGCAGTTCTTC; CDR3: CASSHFLGGALWPDEQFF
V: TRBV6-5; J: TRBJ1-5; D: .; size: few; DNA: TGTGCCAGCAGTTACGACAGCATGGGCCAGCCCCAGCATTTT; CDR3: CASSYDSMGQPQHF
V: TRBV5-1; J: TRBJ1-1; D: .; size: .; DNA: TGCGCCAGCAGCTTGGCAGGAGGAACCACTGAAGCTTTCTTT; CDR3: CASSLAGGTTEAFF
V: TRBV28; J: TRBJ1-2; D: .; size: .; DNA: TGTGCCAGCAGTTCAGACAGCCCTACTATTTATGGCTACACCTTC; CDR3: CASSSDSPTIYGYTF
V: TRBV9; J: TRBJ2-5; D: .; size: once; DNA: TGTGCCAGCAGCGCAGGACAGCCCCGACAAGAGACCCAGTACTTC; CDR3: CASSAGQPRQETQYF
V: TRBV6-5; J: TRBJ1-2; D: .; size: .; DNA: TGTGCCAGCAGTTACTCGGGCAGCATAAACTATGGCTACACCTTC; CDR3: CASSYSGSINYGYTF
V: TRBV7-9; J: TRBJ2-2; D: TRBD2; size: .; DNA: TGTGCCAGCAGCCAAAAAACTAGCGGAGTGAACACCGGGGAGCTGTTTTTT; CDR3: CASSQKTSGVNTGELFF
V: TRBV7-2; J: TRBJ2-3; D: .; size: .; DNA: TGTGCCAGCAGCTTCGACAGGCTTAGTACCACAGATACGCAGTATTTT; CDR3: CASSFDRLSTTDTQYF
V: TRBV9; J: TRBJ1-6; D: .; size: .; DNA: TGTGCCAGCAGCGCGGCGACAGCAGATTCACCCCTCCACTTT; CDR3: CASSAATADSPLHF
V: TRBV30; J: TRBJ1-3; D: .; size: .; DNA: TGTGCCTGGACTACCCTGAGCTCTGGAAACACCATATATTTT; CDR3: CAWTTLSSGNTIYF
V: TRBV5-4; J: TRBJ2-7; D: TRBD1; size: .; DNA: TGTGCCAGCAGCTGGGGACAGGAGACCTACGAGCAGTACTTC; CDR3: CASSWGQETYEQYF
V: TRBV6-1; J: TRBJ2-2; D: TRBD2; size: .; DNA: TGTGCCAGCAGTGAACTAGCGGGGGTCACCGGGGAGCTGTTTTTT; CDR3: CASSELAGVTGELFF
V: TRBV5-6; J: TRBJ1-3; D: TRBD1; size: .; DNA: TGTGCCAGCAGCTTTATCGGACAGGCCTCTGGAAACACCATATATTTT; CDR3: CASSFIGQASGNTIYF
V: TRBV2; J: TRBJ2-7; D: .; size: few; DNA: TGTGCCAGCAGTGAGGTCAGTACCTACGAGCAGTACTTC; CDR3: CASSEVSTYEQYF
V: TRBV5-5; J: TRBJ2-7; D: .; size: .; DNA: TGTGCCAGCAGCTCCTTTTACGAGCAGTACTTC; CDR3: CASSSFYEQYF
V: TRBV6-1; J: TRBJ1-5; D: .; size: .; DNA: TGTGCCAGCAGGAACAGGACGCGCAATCAGCCCCAGCATTTT; CDR3: CASRNRTRNQPQHF
V: TRBV2; J: TRBJ1-1; D: .; size: .; DNA: TGTGCCAGCAGCATAGACAGAGCCGCGAACACTGAAGCTTTCTTT; CDR3: CASSIDRAANTEAFF
V: TRBV10-3; J: TRBJ2-7; D: TRBD2; size: .; DNA: TGTGCCATCAGTGAACTAGCGGGACTCTACGAGCAGTACTTC; CDR3: CAISELAGLYEQYF
V: TRBV7-2; J: TRBJ2-1; D: TRBD2; size: once; DNA: TGTGCCAGCAGCCAAATCAGGACTAGCGGGAGGGCCGGGAATGAGCAGTTCTTC; CDR3: CASSQIRTSGRAGNEQFF